This TCR beta chain was observed in a study of blood T cell repertoires in COVID-19. The CDR3 covers 15 residues. Deletions cut 1 base from V and 3 bases from J, with 10 bases between. The V gene's germline CDR1 is LGHDT and CDR2 YNNKEL (reference sequence). This clone came up a few times. TCRdb keeps only in-frame clones here, not all; method: immunoSEQ multiplex PCR. The top ten hold roughly a fifth of the sample, which has nearly 200,000 clones, around 80% seen once. What was sequenced was peripheral blood. The receptor was isolated from a human donor in a cohort sampled during active COVID-19. This sequence joins TRBV3-1 (or the pseudogene TRBV3-2) and TRBJ2-1, with a tentative D call TRBD1 (5 bases). The CDR3 DNA reads as TGTGCCAGCAGCCAAGGACCCGACAGCTACAATGAGCAGTTCTTC. It yields the protein CASSQGPDSYNEQFF.